The 7 T cell receptor beta chains below come from one sample, sequenced in a study of tumor-infiltrating lymphocytes in localized non-small cell lung cancer. The method was immunoSEQ multiplex PCR; TCRdb's version includes in-frame clones alone and lacks a portion of them. The sample yields about 23,000 clones, 73% seen once. The sample was lung tumor tissue. The receptor source for this set is a human donor with non-small cell lung cancer.

This chain connects TRBV6-1 to TRBJ1-1; D remains ambiguous. CDR3 length: 13 amino acids. Trimming removed 7 bases at V and 0 bases at J, with 9 bases between. The germline V gene has CDR1 MNHNS and CDR2 SASEGT. CDR3 nucleotide sequence: TGTGCCAGCACCCTGGAGATGAACACTGAAGCTTTCTTT. It encodes CASTLEMNTEAFF.

The chain combines TRBV6-1 with TRBJ2-6; D is undetermined. This CDR3 spans 15 amino acids. The ends were cut back, 7 bases at V and 1 base at J, with 11 bases in the middle. Germline V gene lookup returns CDR1 MNHNS and CDR2 SASEGT. The DNA of the CDR3 is TGTGCCAGCATAGGTAAAGGGTCTGGGGCCAACGTCCTGACTTTC. This sequence encodes CASIGKGSGANVLTF.

The chain combines TRBV9 with TRBJ1-1; possible D gene TRBD1, 5 bases. Germline CDR1 and CDR2: SGDLS and YYNGEE. There are 14 residues in the CDR3. V shed 6 bases and J shed 3 bases, with 15 bases lying between them. The CDR3 DNA is TGTGCCAGCACGAGGATTTGGGGGGACACTGAAGCTTTCTTT. It yields the protein CASTRIWGDTEAFF.

This clone qualifies as medium-sized. The J gene is TRBJ1-6, the V gene TRBV5-1; 9 bases fit TRBD1. V dropped 3 bases and J dropped 5; count of bases not matched to a gene: 6. The CDR3 covers 16 residues. The germline V gene encodes CDR1 SGHRS and CDR2 YFSETQ. Written as DNA, the CDR3 is TGCGCCAGCAGCTCGGTCGGACAGGGGAATAATTCACCCCTCCACTTT. Its protein is CASSSVGQGNNSPLHF.

J is TRBJ2-4 and V is TRBV9, with TRBD2 matching over 8 bases. CDR3 length: 16 amino acids. V lost 4 bases and J lost 8; bases outside the gene matches: 14. The V gene's germline CDR1 is SGDLS and CDR2 YYNGEE. CDR3 amino acids: CASSLSGANTGDIQYF. Here the CDR3 DNA reads TGTGCCAGCAGCCTTAGCGGGGCTAACACGGGGGACATTCAGTACTTC.

The chain links TRBV5-1 to TRBJ1-5; the match to TRBD1 covers 7 bases. The CDR3 extends over 15 amino acids. V lost 4 bases, J lost 1 base, and 5 bases stayed unmatched. The V gene's germline CDR1 is SGHRS and CDR2 YFSETQ. The CDR3, as DNA: TGCGCCAGCAGCCCCGAGGGGGCCAGCAATCAGCCCCAGCATTTT. Amino acid sequence: CASSPEGASNQPQHF.

V is TRBV30 and J is TRBJ1-2; D is unclear. The CDR3 length is 13 residues. Trimming shortened V by 2 bases and J by 5 bases, and 12 bases separated the two germline ends. Germline lookup yields CDR1 GTSNPN and CDR2 SVGIG (reference sequence). CDR3 sequence (DNA): TGTGCCTGGAGTAATTGGGCTGAATATGGCTACACCTTC. This codes for CAWSNWAEYGYTF. The full variable domain, its missing parts supplied by reference TRBV30 and TRBJ1-2, is SQTIHQWPATLVQPVGSPLSLECTVEGTSNPNLYWYRQAAGRGLQLLFYSVGIGQISSEVPQNLSASRPQDRQFILSSKKLLLSDSGFYLCAWSNWAEYGYTFGSGTRLTVV.